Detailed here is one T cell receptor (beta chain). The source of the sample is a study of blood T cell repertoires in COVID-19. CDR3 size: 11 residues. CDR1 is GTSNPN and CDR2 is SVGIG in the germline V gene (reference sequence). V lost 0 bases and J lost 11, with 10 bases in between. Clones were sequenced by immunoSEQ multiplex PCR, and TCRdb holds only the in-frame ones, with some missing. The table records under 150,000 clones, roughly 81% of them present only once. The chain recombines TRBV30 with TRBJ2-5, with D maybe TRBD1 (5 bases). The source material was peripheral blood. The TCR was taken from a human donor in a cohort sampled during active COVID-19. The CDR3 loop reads CAWSVQARQYF. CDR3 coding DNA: TGTGCCTGGAGTGTACAGGCGCGACAGTACTTC.